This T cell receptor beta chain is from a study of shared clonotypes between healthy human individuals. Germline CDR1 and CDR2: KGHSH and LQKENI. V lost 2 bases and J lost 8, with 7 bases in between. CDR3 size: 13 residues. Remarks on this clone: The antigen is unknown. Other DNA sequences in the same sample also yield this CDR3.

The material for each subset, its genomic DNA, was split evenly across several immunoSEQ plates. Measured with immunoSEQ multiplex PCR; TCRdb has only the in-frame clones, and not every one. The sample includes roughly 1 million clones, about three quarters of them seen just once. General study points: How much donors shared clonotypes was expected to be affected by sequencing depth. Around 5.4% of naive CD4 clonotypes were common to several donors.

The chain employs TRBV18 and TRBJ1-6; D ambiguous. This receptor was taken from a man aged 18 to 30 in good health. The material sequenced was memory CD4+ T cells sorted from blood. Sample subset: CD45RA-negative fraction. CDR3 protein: CASSPNRDSPLHF. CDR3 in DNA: TGTGCCAGCTCACCAAACAGAGATTCACCCCTCCACTTT.